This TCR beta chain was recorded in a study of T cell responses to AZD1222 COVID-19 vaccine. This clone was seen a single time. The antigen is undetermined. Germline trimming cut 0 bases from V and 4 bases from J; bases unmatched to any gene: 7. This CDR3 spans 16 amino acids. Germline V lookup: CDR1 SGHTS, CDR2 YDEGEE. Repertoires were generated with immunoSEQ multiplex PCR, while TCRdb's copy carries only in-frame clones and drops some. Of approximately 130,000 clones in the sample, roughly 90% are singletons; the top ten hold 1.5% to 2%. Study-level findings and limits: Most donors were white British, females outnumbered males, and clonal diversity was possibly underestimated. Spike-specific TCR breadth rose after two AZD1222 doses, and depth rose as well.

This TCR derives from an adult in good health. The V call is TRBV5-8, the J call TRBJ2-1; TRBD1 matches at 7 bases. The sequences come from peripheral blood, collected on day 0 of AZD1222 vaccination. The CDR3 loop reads CASSLANRDRYNEQFF. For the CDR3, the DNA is TGTGCCAGCAGCTTGGCGAACCGGGACAGATACAATGAGCAGTTCTTC. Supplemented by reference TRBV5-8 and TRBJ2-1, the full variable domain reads EAGVTQSPTHLIKTRGQQATLRCSPISGHTSVYWYQQALGLGLQFLLWYDEGEERNRGNFPPRFSGRQFPNYSSELNVNALELEDSALYLCASSLANRDRYNEQFFGPGTRLTVL.